The 22 T cell receptor beta chains below come from one sample, sequenced in a study of cytomegalovirus exposure and HLA in healthy donors. In the PCR, 60 Vbeta and 13 Jbeta primers were used. Clones were read by immunoSEQ multiplex PCR, and TCRdb kept only the in-frame ones, dropping some. Of some 100,000 clones detected, around 68% appear once; the ten largest clones hold approximately 10%. Sequencing was done on a sample of PBMCs. The source is a woman between 50 and 59 years old in good health and CMV-seropositive.

This chain uses TRBV30 with TRBJ2-3; 9 bases line up with TRBD2. V lost 1 base and J lost 2; bases outside the gene matches: 4. Germline V gene sequence: CDR1 GTSNPN, CDR2 SVGIG (reference sequence). The CDR3 spans 15 residues. CDR3 nucleotide sequence: TGTGCCTGGAGTGGACTAGCGGACCCCACAGATACGCAGTATTTT. Protein product: CAWSGLADPTDTQYF.

This chain joins TRBV7-3 and TRBJ1-1; TRBD1 matches at 10 bases. Trimming cost V 5 bases and J 1 base; bases outside gene matches: 10. The CDR3 totals 17 residues. Per germline, CDR1 SGHTA and CDR2 FQGTGA. The CDR3 region is CASSTSGQGRRNTEAFF. DNA of the CDR3: TGTGCCAGCAGCACATCGGGACAGGGGAGAAGGAACACTGAAGCTTTCTTT.

The V and J genes are TRBV7-6 and TRBJ2-7; 8 bases are a match to TRBD2. The germline CDR1 and CDR2 sequences are SGHVS and FNYEAQ. The CDR3 spans 15 residues. V lost 1 base and J lost 7; bases outside the gene matches: 9. CDR3 protein: CASSLDAGGTGEQYF. In nucleotides, the CDR3 is TGTGCCAGCAGCTTAGACGCGGGGGGAACGGGGGAGCAGTACTTC.

The V and J genes are TRBV18 and TRBJ1-1; D is perhaps TRBD1 (5 bases). The length of the CDR3 is 12 residues. CDR1 is KGHSH and CDR2 is LQKENI in the germline V gene. Trimming removed 3 bases at V and 8 bases at J, with 10 bases between. The CDR3 DNA sequence: TGTGCCAGCTCACCCGACAGTTCGGAAGCTTTCTTT. Protein product: CASSPDSSEAFF.

J is TRBJ1-2 and V is TRBV4-1; no reliable D call. The CDR3 extends over 17 amino acids. CDR1 MGHRA and CDR2 YSYEKL come from the germline V gene. V was trimmed by 0 bases and J by 2 bases, leaving 16 bases between them. CDR3 nucleotide sequence: TGCGCCAGCAGCCAAGATCGGGAGGGTTCGGTCAACTATGGCTACACCTTC. Protein sequence: CASSQDREGSVNYGYTF.

This clone was seen only a few times. The chain links TRBV4-1 to TRBJ2-7, with D unresolved. The V end lost 0 bases, the J end lost 6 bases, and 12 bases lay between the germline ends. Germline values: CDR1 MGHRA, CDR2 YSYEKL. The CDR3 is 14 residues long. The DNA for the CDR3 is TGCGCCAGCAGCCAAGATCTTAGTAGCAGCGAGCAGTACTTC. Its translation is CASSQDLSSSEQYF.

This clone was observed a few times. The chain has TRBV30 and TRBJ1-1; 7 nucleotides align to TRBD1. The CDR3 has 15 amino acids. Germline V CDR1 and CDR2: GTSNPN, SVGIG (reference sequence). V trimming: 0 bases; J trimming: 5 bases; junction bases outside the gene matches: 9. DNA for the CDR3: TGTGCCTGGAGTGTGGGGGAAACAGGGGAAACTGAAGCTTTCTTT. Translating gives CAWSVGETGETEAFF. The full variable domain, with the rest looked up from reference TRBV30 and TRBJ1-1, is SQTIHQWPATLVQPVGSPLSLECTVEGTSNPNLYWYRQAAGRGLQLLFYSVGIGQISSEVPQNLSASRPQDRQFILSSKKLLLSDSGFYLCAWSVGETGETEAFFGQGTRLTVV.

The rearrangement uses TRBV7-9 and TRBJ1-1, with D possibly TRBD1 on 5 matching bases. Germline loops: CDR1 SEHNR, CDR2 FQNEAQ (reference sequence). CDR3 length: 13 residues. Trimming cost V 6 bases and J 2 bases, with 10 bases left between them. This CDR3 reads CASSRDSNTEAFF. As DNA, the CDR3 is TGTGCCAGCAGTCGAGACAGCAACACTGAAGCTTTCTTT.

A single count supports this clone. J is TRBJ1-6 and V is TRBV4-3, with D possibly matching TRBD1 (5 bases). Looked up from germline, CDR1 is LGHNA and CDR2 is YSLEER. This CDR3 has 16 residues. With 1 base removed from V and 5 bases from J, the gap between germline ends came to 12 bases. The DNA for the CDR3 is TGCGCCAGCAGCCAAGGGGGCCAGGGTAATAATTCACCCCTCCACTTT. The encoded protein is CASSQGGQGNNSPLHF.

The chain joins TRBV5-1 to TRBJ1-2; 10 nucleotides match TRBD1. V trimming: 5 bases; J trimming: 1 base; junction bases outside the gene matches: 11. Germline CDR1 SGHRS, CDR2 YFSETQ. This CDR3 region has 17 residues. This CDR3 is CASSPGQGIYFNYGYTF. The CDR3 nucleotides read TGCGCCAGCAGTCCGGGACAGGGGATTTATTTTAACTATGGCTACACCTTC.

V usage is TRBV5-6 and J usage is TRBJ1-6; 9 bases match TRBD1. The trim removed 4 bases at V and 10 bases at J, leaving 12 bases unmatched. This CDR3 has 16 amino acids. Germline values: CDR1 SGHDT, CDR2 YYEEEE. CDR3 DNA sequence: TGTGCCAGCAGCGCCCGAATGGGACAGGGTGACTCACCCCTCCACTTT. Amino acid sequence: CASSARMGQGDSPLHF.

This chain connects TRBV9 to TRBJ2-2; D perhaps matches TRBD1 (6 bases). The CDR3 length is 14 residues. CDR1 is SGDLS and CDR2 is YYNGEE in the germline V gene. V was cut by 0 bases and J by 4 bases, with 7 bases left in between. The CDR3 region is CASSVGGGTGELFF. The DNA of the CDR3 is TGTGCCAGCAGCGTAGGAGGGGGCACCGGGGAGCTGTTTTTT.

V is TRBV18 and J is TRBJ1-1; possible D gene TRBD1, 6 bases. Germline values: CDR1 KGHSH, CDR2 LQKENI. The CDR3 has 16 amino acids. V was cut by 4 bases and J by 0 bases, with 15 bases left in between. The CDR3 sequence is CASSLRQVIMNTEAFF. The CDR3 DNA follows: TGTGCCAGCTCACTGCGACAGGTGATTATGAACACTGAAGCTTTCTTT. Based on the CDR3 plus reference TRBV18 and TRBJ1-1, the full variable domain is NAGVMQNPRHLVRRRGQEARLRCSPMKGHSHVYWYRQLPEEGLKFMVYLQKENIIDESGMPKERFSAEFPKEGPSILRIQQVVRGDSAAYFCASSLRQVIMNTEAFFGQGTRLTVV.

This chain uses TRBV19 with TRBJ1-5, with a weak D call TRBD1 (6 bases). With 6 bases removed from V and 4 bases from J, the gap between germline ends came to 25 bases. The CDR3 spans 18 residues. The germline V gene has CDR1 LNHDA and CDR2 SQIVND (reference sequence). Written as DNA, the CDR3 is TGTGCCAGTAGCCCCTTACTTCAGGGGAGAGGGTTGAATCAGCCCCAGCATTTT. It yields the protein CASSPLLQGRGLNQPQHF.

The rearrangement links TRBV5-6 to TRBJ2-7, with a tentative D call TRBD2 (5 bases). V was cut by 1 base and J by 5 bases, with 13 bases left in between. The germline CDR1 and CDR2 sequences are SGHDT and YYEEEE. The CDR3 runs to 14 residues. The CDR3 DNA follows: TGTGCCAGCAGCTTGAGAGGGCTGGGGAACGAGCAGTACTTC. It encodes CASSLRGLGNEQYF.

This clone showed up just once. V is TRBV5-8 and J is TRBJ1-2; D remains ambiguous. V shed 0 bases and J shed 1 base, with 4 bases lying between them. The CDR3 covers 13 residues. Per germline, CDR1 SGHTS and CDR2 YDEGEE. CDR3 sequence: CASSLARNYGYTF. DNA for the CDR3: TGTGCCAGCAGCTTGGCCCGTAACTATGGCTACACCTTC. The whole variable domain, remainder taken from reference TRBV5-8 and TRBJ1-2, is EAGVTQSPTHLIKTRGQQATLRCSPISGHTSVYWYQQALGLGLQFLLWYDEGEERNRGNFPPRFSGRQFPNYSSELNVNALELEDSALYLCASSLARNYGYTFGSGTRLTVV.

The chain recombines TRBV7-9 with TRBJ1-2; perhaps TRBD1 as D (6 bases). V lost 8 bases and J 8 bases, leaving 15 bases between the germline ends. The CDR3 has 12 residues. CDR1 and CDR2 from the germline V gene are SEHNR and FQNEAQ (reference sequence). CDR3: CASSDGRGGYTF. The CDR3 coding sequence is TGTGCCAGCTCGGACGGGAGGGGGGGCTACACCTTC.

This clone has only one observation. V is TRBV7-8 and J is TRBJ2-7; D might be TRBD1 (7 bases). This CDR3 has 15 amino acids. V was shortened by 1 base and J by 4 bases, with 14 bases between the two germline ends. Germline CDR1 is SGHVS and CDR2 is FQNEAQ. The DNA for the CDR3 is TGTGCCAGCAGCTTAGGAACAGGGGAGGCGTACGAGCAGTACTTC. This sequence encodes CASSLGTGEAYEQYF.

CDR3 DNA sequence: TGTGCCAGCAGACTGATGGCAGATACGCAGTATTTT. Its translation is CASRLMADTQYF. This chain uses TRBV6-1 with TRBJ2-3; D remains ambiguous. Looked up from germline, CDR1 is MNHNS and CDR2 is SASEGT. V was cut by 6 bases and J by 4 bases, with 8 bases left in between. This CDR3 spans 12 amino acids.

This clone was found a few times. The chain is built from TRBV1 and TRBJ1-4; the table's D call of TRBD1 was not tested on the DNA. TRBV1 constitutes a pseudogene. The length of the CDR3 is 15 residues. CDR3 residues: CTSSRWTATNEKLFF. In nucleotides, the CDR3 is TGCACCAGCAGCCGATGGACAGCCACTAATGAAAAACTGTTTTTT.

The rearrangement joins TRBV15 to TRBJ1-2; possibly TRBD1 for D (5 bases). This CDR3 spans 13 amino acids. The V end was cut by 0 bases, the J end by 13 bases, with 15 bases between. Germline V gene data show CDR1 as LNHNV and CDR2 as YYDKDF (reference sequence). The CDR3 coding sequence is TGTGCCACCAGCAGAGAAGACAGCGTCCCGGTCACCTTC. Amino acids: CATSREDSVPVTF.

The chain carries TRBV5-1 and TRBJ2-1; 8 bases match TRBD2. This CDR3 has 12 amino acids. V was pared by 2 bases and J by 12 bases, with 4 bases of the junction left unmatched. Germline loops: CDR1 SGHRS, CDR2 YFSETQ. In DNA form, the CDR3 reads TGCGCCAGCAGCTTAACCGGGGGGGGGCAGTTCTTC. Translation: CASSLTGGGQFF.